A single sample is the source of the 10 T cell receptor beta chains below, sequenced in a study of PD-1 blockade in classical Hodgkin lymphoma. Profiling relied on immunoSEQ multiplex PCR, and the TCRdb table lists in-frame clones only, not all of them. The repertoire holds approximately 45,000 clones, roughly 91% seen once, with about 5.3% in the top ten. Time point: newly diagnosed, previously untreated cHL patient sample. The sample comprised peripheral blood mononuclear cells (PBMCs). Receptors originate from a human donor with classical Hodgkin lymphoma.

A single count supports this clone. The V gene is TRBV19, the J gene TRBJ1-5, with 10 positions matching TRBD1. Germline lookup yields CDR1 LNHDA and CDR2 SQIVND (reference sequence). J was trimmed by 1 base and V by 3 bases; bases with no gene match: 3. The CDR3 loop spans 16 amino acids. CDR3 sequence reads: CASSMTGGRSNQPQHF. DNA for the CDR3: TGTGCCAGTAGTATGACAGGGGGCAGGAGCAATCAGCCCCAGCATTTT.

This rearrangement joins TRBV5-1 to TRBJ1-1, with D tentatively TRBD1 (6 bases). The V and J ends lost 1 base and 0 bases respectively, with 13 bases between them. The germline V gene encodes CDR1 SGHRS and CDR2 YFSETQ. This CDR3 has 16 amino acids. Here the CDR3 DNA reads TGCGCCAGCAGCTTGTCGGCAGGGGAAATGAACACTGAAGCTTTCTTT. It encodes CASSLSAGEMNTEAFF.

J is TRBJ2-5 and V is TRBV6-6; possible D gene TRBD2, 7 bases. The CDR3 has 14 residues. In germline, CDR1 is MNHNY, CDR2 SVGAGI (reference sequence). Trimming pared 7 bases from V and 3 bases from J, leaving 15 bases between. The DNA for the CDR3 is TGTGCCAGCAACAAGGGGGGGGCGGAAGAGACCCAGTACTTC. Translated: CASNKGGAEETQYF.

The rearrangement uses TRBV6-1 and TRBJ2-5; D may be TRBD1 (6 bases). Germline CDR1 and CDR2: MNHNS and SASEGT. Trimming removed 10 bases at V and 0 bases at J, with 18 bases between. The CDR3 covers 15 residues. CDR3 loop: CATGQDQGNQETQYF. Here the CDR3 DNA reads TGTGCCACAGGCCAGGACCAGGGGAACCAAGAGACCCAGTACTTC.

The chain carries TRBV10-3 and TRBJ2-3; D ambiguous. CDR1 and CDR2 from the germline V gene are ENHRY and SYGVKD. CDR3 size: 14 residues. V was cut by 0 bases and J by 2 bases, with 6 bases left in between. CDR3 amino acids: CAISESTPTDTQYF. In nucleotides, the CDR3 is TGTGCCATCAGTGAGTCGACTCCCACAGATACGCAGTATTTT.

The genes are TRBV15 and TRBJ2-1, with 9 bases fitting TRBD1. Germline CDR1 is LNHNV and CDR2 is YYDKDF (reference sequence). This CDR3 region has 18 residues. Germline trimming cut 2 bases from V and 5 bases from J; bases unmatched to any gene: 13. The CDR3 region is CATSRSQTGGFRDNEQFF. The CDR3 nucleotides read TGTGCCACCAGCAGATCCCAGACAGGGGGTTTTAGAGACAATGAGCAGTTCTTC. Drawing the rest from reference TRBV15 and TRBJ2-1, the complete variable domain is DAMVIQNPRYQVTQFGKPVTLSCSQTLNHNVMYWYQQKSSQAPKLLFHYYDKDFNNEADTPDNFQSRRPNTSFCFLDIRSPGLGDTAMYLCATSRSQTGGFRDNEQFFGPGTRLTVL.

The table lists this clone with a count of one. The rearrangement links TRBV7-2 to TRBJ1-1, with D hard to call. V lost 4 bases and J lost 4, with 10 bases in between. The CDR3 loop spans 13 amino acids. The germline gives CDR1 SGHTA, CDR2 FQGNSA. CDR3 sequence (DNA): TGTGCCAGCAGCTCTCAACCGGGCACTGAAGCTTTCTTT. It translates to CASSSQPGTEAFF.

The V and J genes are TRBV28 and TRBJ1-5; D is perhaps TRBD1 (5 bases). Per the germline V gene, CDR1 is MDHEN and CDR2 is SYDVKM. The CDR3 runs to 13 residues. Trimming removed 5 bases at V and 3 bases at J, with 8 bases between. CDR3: CASSQGINQPQHF. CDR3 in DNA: TGTGCCAGCAGTCAGGGTATCAATCAGCCCCAGCATTTT.

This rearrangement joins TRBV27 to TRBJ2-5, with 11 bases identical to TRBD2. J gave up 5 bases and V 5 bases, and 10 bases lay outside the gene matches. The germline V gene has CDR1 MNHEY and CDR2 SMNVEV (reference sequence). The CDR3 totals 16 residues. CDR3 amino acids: CASSVLAGGYQETQYF. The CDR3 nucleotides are TGTGCCAGCAGTGTCTTAGCGGGAGGGTATCAGGAGACCCAGTACTTC.

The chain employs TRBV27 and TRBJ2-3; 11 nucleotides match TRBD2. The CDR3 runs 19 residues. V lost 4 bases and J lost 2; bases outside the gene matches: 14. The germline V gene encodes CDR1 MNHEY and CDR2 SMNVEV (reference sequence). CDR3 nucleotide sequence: TGTGCCAGCAGTTCCCCCACTAAACTAGCGGGAGTAAACACAGATACGCAGTATTTT. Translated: CASSSPTKLAGVNTDTQYF.